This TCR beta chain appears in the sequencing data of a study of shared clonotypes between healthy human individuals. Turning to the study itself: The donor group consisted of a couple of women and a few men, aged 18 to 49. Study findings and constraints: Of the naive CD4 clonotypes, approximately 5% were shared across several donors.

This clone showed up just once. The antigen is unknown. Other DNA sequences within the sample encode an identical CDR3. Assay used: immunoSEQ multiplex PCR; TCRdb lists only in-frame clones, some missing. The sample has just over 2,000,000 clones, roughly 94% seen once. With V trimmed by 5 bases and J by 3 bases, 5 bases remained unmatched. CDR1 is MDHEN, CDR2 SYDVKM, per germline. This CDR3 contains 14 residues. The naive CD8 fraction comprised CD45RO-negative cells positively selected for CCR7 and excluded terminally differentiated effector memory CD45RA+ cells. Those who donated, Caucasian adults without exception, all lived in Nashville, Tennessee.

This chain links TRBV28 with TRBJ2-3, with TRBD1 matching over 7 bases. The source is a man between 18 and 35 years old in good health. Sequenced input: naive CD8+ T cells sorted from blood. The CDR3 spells CASSQTGSTDTQYF. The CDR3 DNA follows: TGTGCCAGCAGTCAGACAGGGTCAACAGATACGCAGTATTTT.